A single sample is the source of the 24 T cell receptor beta chains below, sequenced in a study of OX40 agonist ivuxolimab in advanced cancers. Only in-frame clones appear in the TCRdb table, and some are missing; sequencing was by immunoSEQ multiplex PCR. The table has around 80,000 clones, roughly four fifths seen once; the top ten hold 5%. Sequencing was performed on CD4+ or CD8+ T cells sorted from blood, taken in a trial of the OX40 agonist ivuxolimab. Receptors originate from an adult with an advanced solid tumor such as melanoma, head and neck, liver or kidney cancer.

The genes are TRBV7-9 and TRBJ2-1; TRBD2 matches 9 bases. CDR1 is SEHNR and CDR2 is FQNEAQ in the germline V gene (reference sequence). The CDR3 runs 15 residues. J was trimmed by 8 bases and V by 5 bases; bases with no gene match: 10. CDR3 in amino acids: CASSPWGGRADEQFF. CDR3 in DNA: TGTGCCAGCAGCCCTTGGGGCGGGAGGGCCGATGAGCAGTTCTTC. Filled out from reference TRBV7-9 and TRBJ2-1, the complete variable domain reads DTGVSQNPRHKITKRGQNVTFRCDPISEHNRLYWYRQTLGQGPEFLTYFQNEAQLEKSRLLSDRFSAERPKGSFSTLEIQRTEQGDSAMYLCASSPWGGRADEQFFGPGTRLTVL.

V is TRBV7-2 and J is TRBJ2-1, with D possibly matching TRBD2 (7 bases). There are 13 residues in the CDR3. V lost 5 bases, J lost 7 bases, and 12 bases lay in between. CDR1 is SGHTA and CDR2 is FQGNSA in the germline V gene. The CDR3 bases are TGTGCCAGCAGCGGGGGGGCGTTGAATGAGCAGTTCTTC. This encodes CASSGGALNEQFF.

This clone has more than one count but fewer than ten. At one end the junction does not follow the germline gene, possibly because of a read error. The rearrangement uses TRBV5-1 and TRBJ2-3; the D is unclear. Germline CDR1 and CDR2: SGHRS and YFSETQ. The CDR3 covers 13 residues. CDR3 residues: CASSITRTDTQYF. The CDR3, as DNA: TGCGCCAGCAGCATTACCCGCACCGATACGCAGTATTTT.

This clone has a handful of counts. The CDR3 sequence is CASAREGENSPLHF. CDR3 sequence (DNA): TGTGCTAGTGCCAGAGAGGGAGAGAATTCACCCCTCCACTTT. This sequence joins TRBV12-5 and TRBJ1-6, with no clear D. The V gene's germline CDR1 is LGHNT and CDR2 FRNRAP. This CDR3 has 14 residues. V was pared by 7 bases and J by 7 bases, with 14 bases between.

The chain couples TRBV5-1 to TRBJ2-7; TRBD1 matches 9 bases. Germline V gene lookup returns CDR1 SGHRS and CDR2 YFSETQ. V shed 9 bases and J 5 bases; nucleotides not matched to a gene: 9. The CDR3 totals 13 residues. The CDR3 here is CATSGTGYDEQYF. In DNA, the CDR3 is TGCGCCACCTCCGGGACAGGGTACGACGAGCAGTACTTC.

The rearrangement links TRBV5-6 to TRBJ2-7, with a tentative D call TRBD1 (5 bases). V shed 4 bases and J shed 7 bases, with 12 bases lying between them. There are 12 residues in the CDR3. Germline CDR1 reads SGHDT; CDR2 reads YYEEEE. CDR3 in amino acids: CASSPPSGEQYF. The CDR3 coding sequence is TGTGCCAGCAGCCCTCCCTCAGGGGAGCAGTACTTC. Complete variable domain (other parts from reference TRBV5-6 and TRBJ2-7): DAGVTQSPTHLIKTRGQQVTLRCSPKSGHDTVSWYQQALGQGPQFIFQYYEEEERQRGNFPDRFSGHQFPNYSSELNVNALLLGDSALYLCASSPPSGEQYFGPGTRLTVT.

The chain combines TRBV28 with TRBJ2-6; TRBD1 is a possible D gene (5 bases). This CDR3 has 14 amino acids. The V end lost 7 bases, the J end lost 0 bases, and 7 bases lay between the germline ends. Germline lookup yields CDR1 MDHEN and CDR2 SYDVKM. CDR3 in DNA: TGTGCCAGCATAGACAGCTCTGGGGCCAACGTCCTGACTTTC. It codes for CASIDSSGANVLTF.

This chain links TRBV7-9 with TRBJ2-5, with D possibly being TRBD2 (6 bases). Trimming took off 5 bases at V and 5 bases at J, with 12 bases between the two ends. The CDR3 consists of 13 residues. The germline gives CDR1 SEHNR, CDR2 FQNEAQ (reference sequence). The CDR3 spells CASSIRGRETQYF. For the CDR3, the DNA is TGTGCCAGCAGCATCCGGGGGAGGGAGACCCAGTACTTC.

The J gene is TRBJ1-1, the V gene TRBV6-5; a possible D gene is TRBD1 (6 bases). In germline, CDR1 is MNHEY, CDR2 SVGAGI. The CDR3 covers 13 residues. The germline V and J ends were trimmed by 5 bases and 4 bases, with 11 bases remaining between them. The CDR3 DNA is TGTGCCAGCAGTGAATCACAGGGCACTGAAGCTTTCTTT. Translation: CASSESQGTEAFF.

This clone was seen more than once but under ten times. The chain uses TRBV5-1 and TRBJ1-2, with 7 bases aligning to TRBD1. The junction had 3 bases not matched to a gene; V was cut back by 0 bases and J by 4 bases. The V gene's germline CDR1 is SGHRS and CDR2 YFSETQ. The CDR3 covers 14 residues. The CDR3 coding sequence is TGCGCCAGCAGCTTGGAGGGGACAGCCTATGGCTACACCTTC. Protein: CASSLEGTAYGYTF.

In this sample, this clone turned up once. The chain couples TRBV18 to TRBJ1-1; TRBD1 might be the D (6 bases). The CDR3 has 13 amino acids. Germline V CDR1 and CDR2: KGHSH, LQKENI. V lost 2 bases and J lost 7, with 11 bases in between. CDR3 DNA: TGTGCCAGCTCACCAACCGGGGGCCTTGAAGCTTTCTTT. It specifies CASSPTGGLEAFF.

This chain connects TRBV7-2 to TRBJ1-5; TRBD1 might be the D (5 bases). There are 13 residues in the CDR3. Germline values: CDR1 SGHTA, CDR2 FQGNSA. V was cut by 3 bases and J by 5 bases, with 8 bases left in between. CDR3 bases: TGTGCCAGCAGCTTTAGCAGGGATCAGCCCCAGCATTTT. This codes for CASSFSRDQPQHF.

The V and J genes are TRBV4-3 and TRBJ2-1; the D gene is possibly TRBD1 (5 bases). Germline V gene sequence: CDR1 LGHNA, CDR2 YSLEER. V lost 0 bases and J lost 2, with 14 bases in between. This CDR3 has 17 residues. CDR3 DNA sequence: TGCGCCAGCAGCCAAGAATTAGGGGAAGGTCCCTACAATGAGCAGTTCTTC. Encoded protein: CASSQELGEGPYNEQFF.

CDR3 nucleotides: TGTGCCAGCAGTGTAGAGAGGGTCAGGGCCGGGGAGCTGTTTTTT. Translation: CASSVERVRAGELFF. The chain uses TRBV2 and TRBJ2-2; either TRBD1 or TRBD2 may supply D (5 bases each). The CDR3 extends over 15 amino acids. V was clipped by 4 bases and J by 6 bases, with 15 bases between them. Germline V lookup: CDR1 SNHLY, CDR2 FYNNEI.

The chain couples TRBV9 to TRBJ2-2; the D is unclear. Trimming left V 4 bases short and J 8 bases short, with 9 bases between. CDR1 SGDLS and CDR2 YYNGEE come from the germline V gene. This CDR3 has 12 residues. The CDR3 DNA reads as TGTGCCAGCAGCTCCAGCAGGGGGGAGCTGTTTTTT. It encodes CASSSSRGELFF.

This chain connects TRBV19 to TRBJ2-1; 12 bases are a match to TRBD1. CDR3 length: 16 amino acids. The ends lost 3 bases at V and 13 bases at J; junction bases unmatched: 13. Per the germline V gene, CDR1 is LNHDA and CDR2 is SQIVND (reference sequence). The CDR3 coding sequence is TGTGCCAGTAGTATGGGGACAGGGGGCAATCCCCCCACCCAGTTCTTC. It encodes CASSMGTGGNPPTQFF.

The rearrangement links TRBV15 to TRBJ2-7; D is unresolved. The CDR3 sequence is 14 residues long. V lost 5 bases and J lost 1, with 12 bases in between. Looked up from germline, CDR1 is LNHNV and CDR2 is YYDKDF (reference sequence). For the CDR3, the DNA is TGTGCCACCAGCTCCCTAACGGCATCCTACGAGCAGTACTTC. It encodes CATSSLTASYEQYF.

This clone came up once. The chain carries TRBV18 and TRBJ1-3; D uncertain. From germline, CDR1 is KGHSH and CDR2 LQKENI. Trimming left V 6 bases short and J 0 bases short, with 15 bases between. CDR3 length: 16 amino acids. The CDR3 coding sequence is TGTGCCAGCTCCTTGGGCCGGATTTTCTCTGGAAACACCATATATTTT. It codes for CASSLGRIFSGNTIYF.

The chain joins TRBV15 to TRBJ2-1; 8 nucleotides align to TRBD2. Germline V lookup: CDR1 LNHNV, CDR2 YYDKDF (reference sequence). V was pared by 1 base and J by 3 bases, with 5 bases of the junction left unmatched. The CDR3 contains 16 residues. The CDR3 sequence: CATSRGSAGGYNEQFF. The CDR3 bases are TGTGCCACCAGCAGAGGGTCGGCGGGGGGCTACAATGAGCAGTTCTTC.

The chain uses TRBV6-6 and TRBJ2-7, with a weak D call TRBD1 (6 bases). Germline V gives CDR1 MNHNY, CDR2 SVGAGI (reference sequence). Trimming took off 8 bases at V and 1 base at J, with 15 bases between the two ends. CDR3 length: 14 residues. The CDR3 coding sequence is TGTGCCAGCGCCTGGGACATAGATTCCTACGAGCAGTACTTC. This encodes CASAWDIDSYEQYF.

This clone was counted a few times. The chain recombines TRBV5-4 with TRBJ1-3; 7 bases fit TRBD1. This CDR3 has 14 amino acids. CDR1 and CDR2 (germline): SGHNT, YYREEE (reference sequence). The V segment lost 3 bases and the J segment 3 bases; nucleotides outside the gene matches: 3. CDR3: CASSYRDSGNTIYF. In nucleotides, the CDR3 is TGTGCCAGCAGCTACCGGGACAGTGGAAACACCATATATTTT.

V is TRBV29-1 and J is TRBJ1-1, with D tentatively TRBD1 (5 bases). Germline assignment: CDR1 SQVTM and CDR2 ANQGSEA. The V and J ends lost 6 bases and 8 bases respectively, with 19 bases between them. CDR3 length: 13 amino acids. The CDR3 loop reads CSVGGTKGAEAFF. The CDR3 nucleotides read TGCAGCGTGGGGGGGACTAAGGGAGCCGAAGCTTTCTTT.

The chain uses TRBV11-2 and TRBJ1-1, with a tentative D call TRBD1 (5 bases). This CDR3 is built from 14 residues. The germline V gene encodes CDR1 SGHAT and CDR2 FQNNGV. Between the trimmed V and J ends, which lost 5 bases and 1 base, there was a span of 11 bases. Written as DNA, the CDR3 is TGTGCCAGCAGCCTACGGGGGGGGAACACTGAAGCTTTCTTT. Translation gives CASSLRGGNTEAFF. The full variable domain, its missing parts supplied by reference TRBV11-2 and TRBJ1-1, is EAGVAQSPRYKIIEKRQSVAFWCNPISGHATLYWYQQILGQGPKLLIQFQNNGVVDDSQLPKDRFSAERLKGVDSTLKIQPAKLEDSAVYLCASSLRGGNTEAFFGQGTRLTVV.

On this clone itself: A read error may produce the germline difference seen at one junction end. V is TRBV11-3 and J is TRBJ1-1; no clear D gene. The CDR3 totals 13 residues. From germline, CDR1 is SGHNT and CDR2 YENEEA. CDR3 region: CASSVDMNTEAFF. The DNA of the CDR3 is TGTGCCAGCAGCGTAGACATGAACACTGAAGCTTTCTTT.